This T cell receptor (beta chain) came from a study of CD8+ T cells in alopecia areata. Study-level background: A regimen of oral tofacitinib, 5 to 10 mg twice daily, was given to treated patients.

Described treatment: oral pan-JAK inhibitor, 5-10 mg twice daily. The sequencing template was cDNA reverse transcribed from extracted RNA. Using immunoSEQ multiplex PCR, the repertoire was profiled, and TCRdb retains in-frame clones only, with some absent. The sample includes 80,000 to 95,000 clones, about 44% of them seen just once. The TCR comes from a human donor with alopecia areata. The source was CD8+ T cells sorted from blood, collected at week 24, from a patient treated with tofacitinib.

CDR3 bases: TGTGCCAGCCGAGGCGACGAGCAGTACTTC. This encodes CASRGDEQYF. The chain uses TRBV7-9 and TRBJ2-7; unclear D gene. The CDR3 runs to 10 residues. The germline gives CDR1 SEHNR, CDR2 FQNEAQ (reference sequence). Between the trimmed V and J ends, which lost 8 bases and 5 bases, there was a span of 7 bases.